A selection of T cell receptor beta chains follows, all from one sample in a study of response to subunit inactivated influenza vaccine. TCRdb re-analysed the RT-PCR reads in MiXCR, keeping a single row per CDR3 protein. The data contain about 570,000 distinct CDR3 sequences, roughly 12% of them singletons. This sample also belongs to another study, concerning T cells expressing NK-cell markers.

Sequencing was performed on PBMCs from blood, taken on the day of vaccination. These receptors were collected from a middle-aged man who received an inactivated influenza vaccine. The CDR3 runs from the conserved cysteine through the conserved F or W. The D gene is left open where the match is weak. Size values are once, few and many counts, or a class for expanded clones, and some rows have none.

cdr3_length j_call clone_size v_call d_call cdr3_nt cdr3_aa
14 TRBJ2-7 NA TRBV6-1 TRBD1 TGTGCCAGCCCCCGGACAGGCTTTACCTACGAGCAGTACTTC CASPRTGFTYEQYF
12 TRBJ1-5 few TRBV20-1 NA TGCAGTGCTAGGAGCACACGGCAGCCCCAGCATTTT CSARSTRQPQHF
18 TRBJ1-1 few TRBV15 TRBD1 TGTGCCACCAGCAGTTCCCCGGACAGGGTAGGAATGAACACTGAAGCTTTCTTT CATSSSPDRVGMNTEAFF
15 TRBJ1-3 NA TRBV28 NA TGTGCCAGCAGCCCGAATGGGGACTCTGGAAACACCATATATTTT CASSPNGDSGNTIYF
18 TRBJ2-2 few TRBV28 TRBD1 TGTGCCAGCAGTTCCCCACTGGGACAGGGGTCGAACACCGGGGAGCTGTTTTTT CASSSPLGQGSNTGELFF
16 TRBJ1-5 many TRBV20-1 NA TGCAGTGCTAGAATTGGGAGGGGGGGTAGCAATCAGCCCCAGCATTTT CSARIGRGGSNQPQHF
15 TRBJ2-1 NA TRBV20-1 NA TGCAGTGCTAGAACAACCGGGACCAGATACAATGAGCAGTTCTTC CSARTTGTRYNEQFF
15 TRBJ2-1 NA TRBV11-1 NA TGTGCCAGCAGCAAATCTAGCGAACCTTACAATGAGCAGTTCTTC CASSKSSEPYNEQFF
16 TRBJ2-2 few TRBV30 NA TGTGCCTGGAGTGTACTAATGATTGGCGGCACCGGGGAGCTGTTTTTT CAWSVLMIGGTGELFF
13 TRBJ1-1 NA TRBV20-1 NA TGCAGTGCTAGTTGGTTTATGAACACTGAAGCTTTCTTT CSASWFMNTEAFF
14 TRBJ1-1 few TRBV10-3 NA TGTGCCATCAGTGACCGAGTCAGGGGCACTGAAGCTTTCTTT CAISDRVRGTEAFF
14 TRBJ1-1 NA TRBV5-1 NA TGCGCCAGCAGCTTCACAGGGATGGGGACTGAAGCTTTCTTT CASSFTGMGTEAFF
13 TRBJ2-3 NA TRBV2 NA TGTGCCAGCAGACAGGATACCACAGATACGCAGTATTTT CASRQDTTDTQYF
14 TRBJ2-5 NA TRBV21-1 NA TGTGCCAGAAGCAAACGTGGACAGCAAGAGACCCAGTACTTC CARSKRGQQETQYF
15 TRBJ2-5 few TRBV20-1 NA TGCAGTGCTAGAGATCGTGTGGCTAGTAGCGAGACCCAGTACTTC CSARDRVASSETQYF